Shown below are 29 T cell receptor beta chains from a single sample sequenced in a study of TIL therapy for anti-PD-1-resistant metastatic lung cancer. The immunoSEQ assay was v3. Repertoires were generated with immunoSEQ multiplex PCR, while TCRdb's copy carries only in-frame clones and drops some. The data contain over 20,000 clones, around 77% of them singletons. Time point denoted: pre-treatment sample, taken before nivolumab and TIL therapy. Pleural nodules or supraclavicular lymph nodes made up most of the excised metastases sampled. The specimen was tumor tissue, collected at baseline. The origin of the receptors is a person aged 25-85 years with non-small cell lung cancer.

The CDR3 spells CASSLSADSYEQYF. The CDR3 DNA reads as TGTGCCAGCAGCTTGTCGGCAGACTCCTACGAGCAGTACTTC. This chain uses TRBV5-4 with TRBJ2-5; D is undetermined. The J call may not be correct, given that the DNA end is closer to TRBJ2-7. The length of the CDR3 is 14 residues. Per the germline V gene, CDR1 is SGHNT and CDR2 is YYREEE (reference sequence).

The chain combines TRBV11-2 with TRBJ2-7; 7 bases agree with TRBD2. The V gene end was trimmed by 2 bases and the J gene end by 3 bases; junction bases not matched to a gene: 10. CDR1 is SGHAT, CDR2 FQNNGV, per germline. The CDR3 runs 16 residues. CDR3 in DNA: TGTGCCAGCAGCTTATCATCACTCGGGGGGAACTACGAGCAGTACTTC. Translation: CASSLSSLGGNYEQYF.

This chain's CDR3 is CAWRRNREGEQYF. In DNA, the CDR3 is TGTGCCTGGAGGCGGAACAGGGAGGGCGAGCAGTACTTC. The chain carries TRBV30 and TRBJ2-7; perhaps TRBD2 as D (7 bases). The germline gives CDR1 GTSNPN, CDR2 SVGIG (reference sequence). Trimming cost V 3 bases and J 6 bases, with 15 bases left between them. CDR3 length equals 13 residues.

The V call is TRBV10-1, the J call TRBJ2-1, with 14 bases identical to TRBD2. J lost 5 bases, V lost 9 bases, and 6 bases had no gene match. Germline loops: CDR1 WNHNN, CDR2 SYGVQD (reference sequence). The CDR3 totals 15 residues. The CDR3 nucleotides read TGCGCCAGTGGACTAGCGGGGGGCTTAAACAATGAGCAGTTCTTC. Residues: CASGLAGGLNNEQFF.

This chain links TRBV4-1 with TRBJ2-7; D remains ambiguous. V lost 0 bases and J lost 1, with 7 bases in between. The CDR3 consists of 14 residues. From germline, CDR1 is MGHRA and CDR2 YSYEKL. CDR3 DNA sequence: TGCGCCAGCAGCCAAGAGGTCGGTTCCTACGAGCAGTACTTC. Its translation: CASSQEVGSYEQYF.

The V and J genes are TRBV12-5 and TRBJ2-5; 9 bases fit TRBD2. CDR3 length: 16 amino acids. From germline, CDR1 is LGHNT and CDR2 FRNRAP. V trimming: 3 bases; J trimming: 2 bases; junction bases outside the gene matches: 7. The CDR3 DNA sequence: TGTGCTAGTGGTTTTGCTAGCGGGGCCCAACAAGAGACCCAGTACTTC. Residues: CASGFASGAQQETQYF.

The V and J genes are TRBV10-3 and TRBJ2-2; 7 bases are shared with TRBD1. This CDR3 has 14 residues. CDR1 and CDR2 from the germline V gene are ENHRY and SYGVKD. The V and J ends lost 6 bases and 3 bases, in that order; junction bases with no gene match: 4. The CDR3 coding sequence is TGTGCCATCAGAGGACAGGCCGACACCGGGGAGCTGTTTTTT. This gives the protein CAIRGQADTGELFF.

The gene calls are TRBV7-3 and TRBJ2-7; perhaps TRBD1 as D (6 bases). Trimming stripped 0 bases from V and 2 bases from J, with 8 bases between. This CDR3 contains 14 residues. Germline CDR1 reads SGHTA; CDR2 reads FQGTGA. The CDR3 nucleotides read TGTGCCAGCAGCTTAACACAGGGTACCTACGAGCAGTACTTC. This gives the protein CASSLTQGTYEQYF.

This clone was picked up a small number of times. The chain is built from TRBV28 and TRBJ1-2; 12 positions match TRBD1. Germline trimming cut 5 bases from V and 4 bases from J; bases unmatched to any gene: 5. CDR1 and CDR2 (germline): MDHEN, SYDVKM. CDR3 size: 15 residues. The CDR3 nucleotides read TGTGCCAGCAGTGGGGGGACAGGGGGCACCTATGGCTACACCTTC. Translation gives CASSGGTGGTYGYTF.

This clone showed up just once. The chain joins TRBV5-1 to TRBJ1-1; 10 nucleotides align to TRBD1. This CDR3 is built from 15 residues. Germline V lookup: CDR1 SGHRS, CDR2 YFSETQ. V was clipped by 0 bases and J by 5 bases; unmatched bases: 4. CDR3 region: CASSLDGTGETEAFF. CDR3 coding DNA: TGCGCCAGCAGCTTGGACGGGACAGGGGAGACTGAAGCTTTCTTT.

This chain joins TRBV7-2 and TRBJ2-5; the D gene could be TRBD1 or TRBD2 (5 bases each). The germline CDR1 and CDR2 sequences are SGHTA and FQGNSA. The CDR3 has 15 residues. With 0 bases removed from V and 4 bases from J, the gap between germline ends came to 12 bases. The CDR3 loop is CASSLAGRAPETQYF. As DNA, the CDR3 is TGTGCCAGCAGCTTAGCGGGGCGGGCCCCAGAGACCCAGTACTTC.

The chain combines TRBV9 with TRBJ2-3; D is perhaps TRBD1 (5 bases). Between the trimmed V and J ends, which lost 0 bases and 1 base, there was a span of 15 bases. CDR1 is SGDLS and CDR2 is YYNGEE in the germline V gene. The CDR3 runs 17 residues. CDR3 residues: CASSVATAGKGTDTQYF. CDR3 nucleotide sequence: TGTGCCAGCAGCGTAGCTACCGCAGGGAAAGGCACAGATACGCAGTATTTT.

CDR3 loop: CASSLVWGGQETQYF. The CDR3 DNA sequence: TGTGCCAGCAGCTTGGTTTGGGGAGGGCAAGAGACCCAGTACTTC. This sequence joins TRBV5-6 and TRBJ2-5; 7 bases align to TRBD2. The V and J ends lost 0 bases and 2 bases, in that order; junction bases with no gene match: 4. The CDR3 extends over 15 amino acids. Per germline, CDR1 SGHDT and CDR2 YYEEEE.

The rearrangement joins TRBV10-1 to TRBJ1-1, with 8 bases identical to TRBD1. The CDR3 is 15 amino acids. The V segment lost 7 bases and the J segment 3 bases; nucleotides outside the gene matches: 10. Germline V gene lookup returns CDR1 WNHNN and CDR2 SYGVQD (reference sequence). The CDR3 is CASTGGVGRDTEAFF. The CDR3 DNA reads TGCGCCAGCACAGGGGGCGTCGGAAGGGACACTGAAGCTTTCTTT.

The gene calls are TRBV7-2 and TRBJ2-4; 7 bases map to TRBD1. There are 16 residues in the CDR3. V gave up 1 base and J gave up 1 base; unmatched junction bases: 4. The germline V gene encodes CDR1 SGHTA and CDR2 FQGNSA. CDR3 region: CASSLGQGSAKNIQYF. The CDR3 nucleotides read TGTGCCAGCAGCTTAGGACAGGGTTCCGCCAAAAACATTCAGTACTTC. Based on the CDR3 plus reference TRBV7-2 and TRBJ2-4, the full variable domain is GAGVSQSPSNKVTEKGKDVELRCDPISGHTALYWYRQSLGQGLEFLIYFQGNSAPDKSGLPSDRFSAERTGGSVSTLTIQRTQQEDSAVYLCASSLGQGSAKNIQYFGAGTRLSVL.

The V call is TRBV27, the J call TRBJ2-2, with unresolved D. Looked up from germline, CDR1 is MNHEY and CDR2 is SMNVEV (reference sequence). The CDR3 covers 14 residues. Deletions cut 7 bases from V and 1 base from J, with 10 bases between. CDR3 bases: TGTGCCAGCAATTCAAACTTGAACACCGGGGAGCTGTTTTTT. Translating it yields CASNSNLNTGELFF.

The chain carries TRBV7-2 and TRBJ2-5, with D possibly being TRBD1 (5 bases). Germline CDR1 and CDR2: SGHTA and FQGNSA. Trimming cost V 5 bases and J 5 bases, with 15 bases left between them. CDR3 length equals 14 residues. The CDR3 sequence: CASSRAIRGETQYF. CDR3 nucleotides: TGTGCCAGCAGCCGGGCGATTAGGGGTGAGACCCAGTACTTC.

The chain is built from TRBV5-4 and TRBJ2-5, with TRBD2 as a possible D gene (6 bases). Germline V gene sequence: CDR1 SGHNT, CDR2 YYREEE (reference sequence). V lost 4 bases and J 3 bases, leaving 16 bases between the germline ends. The CDR3 totals 15 residues. As DNA, the CDR3 is TGTGCCAGCAGCGACCTAGAGGGCGGGGAAGAGACCCAGTACTTC. This sequence encodes CASSDLEGGEETQYF. Supplemented by reference TRBV5-4 and TRBJ2-5, the full variable domain reads ETGVTQSPTHLIKTRGQQVTLRCSSQSGHNTVSWYQQALGQGPQFIFQYYREEENGRGNFPPRFSGLQFPNYSSELNVNALELDDSALYLCASSDLEGGEETQYFGPGTRLLVL.

V is TRBV29-1 and J is TRBJ2-5, with D perhaps matching TRBD2 (5 bases). Per the germline V gene, CDR1 is SQVTM and CDR2 is ANQGSEA. This CDR3 comprises 13 residues. The V gene lost 7 bases and the J gene lost 3 bases, with 15 bases spanning the gap. The CDR3 sequence is CSAVPEAEETQYF. CDR3 DNA: TGCAGCGCCGTCCCGGAGGCGGAAGAGACCCAGTACTTC.

This clone was detected a few times. The chain carries TRBV25-1 and TRBJ1-6, with D unclear. The CDR3 is made up of 16 amino acids. V lost 3 bases, J lost 0 bases, and 9 bases lay in between. Germline-derived CDR1 and CDR2 are MGHDK and SYGVNS. This CDR3 is CASSDLVSSYNSPLHF. The CDR3 bases are TGTGCCAGCAGTGATCTAGTCAGCTCCTATAATTCACCCCTCCACTTT.

The J gene is TRBJ2-4, the V gene TRBV4-1, with D tentatively TRBD2 (5 bases). This CDR3 is built from 15 residues. Trimming pared 3 bases from V and 5 bases from J, leaving 14 bases between. Per the germline V gene, CDR1 is MGHRA and CDR2 is YSYEKL. Written as DNA, the CDR3 is TGCGCCAGCAGCCAGACACGGACTGGGGAAAACATTCAGTACTTC. Its translation is CASSQTRTGENIQYF.

The rearrangement uses TRBV5-1 and TRBJ2-1, with 8 bases aligning to TRBD2. Germline V gives CDR1 SGHRS, CDR2 YFSETQ. This CDR3 contains 15 residues. The V and J ends lost 4 bases and 8 bases, in that order; junction bases with no gene match: 11. The CDR3 region has the DNA TGCGCCAGCAGCCCGACGGGACTAGTTTCCCATGAGCAGTTCTTC. Its protein product is CASSPTGLVSHEQFF.

The chain carries TRBV5-1 and TRBJ2-7, with D possibly TRBD1 on 5 matching bases. There are 14 residues in the CDR3. V was shortened by 5 bases and J by 0 bases, with 12 bases between the two germline ends. The germline gives CDR1 SGHRS, CDR2 YFSETQ. The CDR3 reads CASRLPDSSYEQYF. CDR3 DNA sequence: TGCGCCAGCAGACTTCCTGACAGCTCCTACGAGCAGTACTTC.

This rearrangement joins TRBV6-1 to TRBJ2-7; D not resolved. The germline V gene has CDR1 MNHNS and CDR2 SASEGT. V dropped 10 bases and J dropped 3 bases, with 10 bases sitting between them. The CDR3 contains 11 residues. CDR3 region: CAILNDYEQYF. In nucleotides, the CDR3 is TGTGCCATCCTGAACGACTACGAGCAGTACTTC.

The rearrangement joins TRBV2 to TRBJ2-1, with 9 bases aligning to TRBD2. Trimming at V came to 4 bases and at J to 3 bases, leaving 7 bases not matched to a gene. This CDR3 spans 16 amino acids. Germline V lookup: CDR1 SNHLY, CDR2 FYNNEI. This CDR3 is CASSGPLAGHYNEQFF. DNA for the CDR3: TGTGCCAGCAGTGGCCCGCTAGCGGGGCACTACAATGAGCAGTTCTTC.

This chain uses TRBV30 with TRBJ1-2; D is ambiguous. Germline CDR1 GTSNPN, CDR2 SVGIG (reference sequence). CDR3 length equals 15 residues. V gave up 0 bases and J gave up 2 bases, with 13 bases separating them. The CDR3 region has the DNA TGTGCCTGGAGTGTACCCCCGGTTTTCAACTATGGCTACACCTTC. This gives the protein CAWSVPPVFNYGYTF.

The rearrangement joins TRBV29-1 to TRBJ2-2; D might be TRBD2 (5 bases). Germline-derived CDR1 and CDR2 are SQVTM and ANQGSEA. The CDR3 runs to 14 residues. The germline V and J ends were trimmed by 6 bases and 1 base, with 12 bases remaining between them. The CDR3 is CSVLGNLNTGELFF. Written as DNA, the CDR3 is TGCAGCGTGCTCGGGAACCTGAACACCGGGGAGCTGTTTTTT.

This clone rates as medium-sized (0.01 to 0.1%). The rearrangement uses TRBV5-1 and TRBJ2-1, with D possibly being TRBD2 (5 bases). Per germline, CDR1 SGHRS and CDR2 YFSETQ. This CDR3 has 14 residues. The V and J ends lost 2 bases and 5 bases respectively, with 11 bases between them. CDR3 in DNA: TGCGCCAGCAGCTTAGGCGGGCGGAACAATGAGCAGTTCTTC. Its protein is CASSLGGRNNEQFF.

The rearrangement joins TRBV6-1 to TRBJ2-4; 9 nucleotides match TRBD1. CDR3 length: 17 amino acids. The J segment lost 0 bases and the V segment lost 3 bases, leaving 6 bases of the junction unmatched. Per the germline V gene, CDR1 is MNHNS and CDR2 is SASEGT. The CDR3 region is CASSDLTGGQAKNIQYF. DNA for the CDR3: TGTGCCAGCAGTGACCTAACAGGGGGCCAAGCCAAAAACATTCAGTACTTC.